The 27 T cell receptor beta chains presented below share a single source sample, sequenced in a study of early T cells in non-severe SARS-CoV-2 infection. TCRdb re-analysed the 5' RACE reads in MiXCR, keeping a single row per CDR3 protein. The sample records fewer than 40,000 distinct CDR3 sequences, under 6% being singletons. Specimen: whole blood. These receptors came from an adult who was a healthcare worker with PCR-confirmed SARS-CoV-2 infection or an uninfected control (not recorded which).

This clonotype has more than one count but fewer than ten. The chain joins TRBV3-1 to TRBJ1-2, with 7 bases identical to TRBD1. The trim removed 1 base at V and 6 bases at J, leaving 8 bases unmatched. The CDR3 extends over 15 amino acids. Germline V lookup: CDR1 LGHDT, CDR2 YNNKEL (reference sequence). CDR3 nucleotides: TGTGCCAGCAGCCAAGTGGCGGACAGGCACCATGGCTACACCTTC. Its protein is CASSQVADRHHGYTF.

This clonotype was observed at least ten times. The chain employs TRBV6-6 and TRBJ1-6; D is ambiguous. Between the trimmed V and J ends, which lost 2 bases and 5 bases, there was a span of 7 bases. From germline, CDR1 is MNHNY and CDR2 SVGAGI (reference sequence). This CDR3 is built from 14 residues. CDR3 sequence: CASSYGQNNSPLHF. CDR3 sequence (DNA): TGTGCCAGCAGTTACGGGCAGAATAATTCACCCCTCCACTTT.

This clonotype was recorded at least ten times. J is TRBJ2-1 and V is TRBV10-3; 11 positions match TRBD2. With 3 bases clipped from V and 0 bases from J, the junction kept 7 bases outside the gene matches. The V gene's germline CDR1 is ENHRY and CDR2 SYGVKD. The CDR3 spans 18 residues. The CDR3 sequence is CAISDLSSGGSSYNEQFF. The CDR3 DNA is TGTGCCATCAGTGATTTATCTAGCGGGGGGAGCTCCTACAATGAGCAGTTCTTC.

The chain uses TRBV10-3 and TRBJ2-2; D uncertain. This CDR3 region has 15 residues. Germline-derived CDR1 and CDR2 are ENHRY and SYGVKD. The V gene lost 2 bases and the J gene lost 1 base, with 8 bases spanning the gap. Here the CDR3 reads CAISELLQNTGELFF. The CDR3 nucleotides read TGTGCCATCAGTGAGCTACTCCAGAACACCGGGGAGCTGTTTTTT.

This clonotype showed up many times. The rearrangement uses TRBV5-1 and TRBJ2-5; 7 bases are a match to TRBD1. The J segment lost 2 bases and the V segment lost 5 bases, leaving 6 bases of the junction unmatched. The CDR3 covers 14 residues. Germline lookup yields CDR1 SGHRS and CDR2 YFSETQ. CDR3 in amino acids: CASSRQGLQETQYF. DNA for the CDR3: TGCGCCAGCAGTCGACAGGGATTGCAAGAGACCCAGTACTTC.

Here the CDR3 reads CASRVDSSGNTIYF. In DNA, the CDR3 is TGTGCCAGCAGGGTGGACAGCTCTGGAAACACCATATATTTT. The rearrangement uses TRBV28 and TRBJ1-3; the D gene is possibly TRBD1 (6 bases). This CDR3 comprises 14 residues. V gave up 6 bases and J gave up 0 bases, with 9 bases separating them. CDR1 and CDR2 from the germline V gene are MDHEN and SYDVKM.

This clonotype was detected many times. DNA of the CDR3: TGTGCCTGGGGCCCCGGCATGGGACGGCAGAACACTGAAGCTTTCTTT. Its protein is CAWGPGMGRQNTEAFF. This chain links TRBV30 with TRBJ1-1; D perhaps matches TRBD1 (5 bases). The CDR3 consists of 16 residues. Germline V gene lookup returns CDR1 GTSNPN and CDR2 SVGIG (reference sequence). V shed 5 bases and J shed 1 base, with 20 bases lying between them. Drawing the rest from reference TRBV30 and TRBJ1-1, the complete variable domain is SQTIHQWPATLVQPVGSPLSLECTVEGTSNPNLYWYRQAAGRGLQLLFYSVGIGQISSEVPQNLSASRPQDRQFILSSKKLLLSDSGFYLCAWGPGMGRQNTEAFFGQGTRLTVV.

This clonotype has ten or more counts. The chain combines TRBV4-1 with TRBJ1-5, with a possible D match to TRBD1 (5 bases). V was pared by 5 bases and J by 6 bases, with 14 bases between. The CDR3 has 14 residues. Germline assignment: CDR1 MGHRA and CDR2 YSYEKL. The CDR3 nucleotides read TGCGCCAGCAGCTCCTCCGGGGGAGGTCAGCCCCAGCATTTT. It translates to CASSSSGGGQPQHF.

This clonotype was counted ten times or more. The V call is TRBV7-2, the J call TRBJ2-7; D might be TRBD2 (6 bases). Trimming left V 4 bases short and J 0 bases short, with 10 bases between. CDR1 SGHTA and CDR2 FQGNSA come from the germline V gene. CDR3 length: 14 amino acids. Written as DNA, the CDR3 is TGTGCCAGCAGCTCCAGGACTAACTCCTACGAGCAGTACTTC. Residues: CASSSRTNSYEQYF.

This chain links TRBV29-1 with TRBJ2-1; perhaps TRBD2 as D (5 bases). Trimming took 0 bases from V and 3 from J, leaving 6 bases between them. Germline V gene sequence: CDR1 SQVTM, CDR2 ANQGSEA. The CDR3 loop spans 13 amino acids. The CDR3 spells CSVEERVYNEQFF. CDR3 coding DNA: TGCAGCGTTGAAGAGCGGGTCTACAATGAGCAGTTCTTC.

This clonotype was counted at least ten times. This CDR3 is CASSVRGPYEQYF. The CDR3 nucleotides read TGTGCCAGCAGTGTAAGGGGCCCCTACGAGCAGTACTTC. The genes are TRBV6-1 and TRBJ2-7; D may be TRBD1 (5 bases). The V end was cut by 4 bases, the J end by 2 bases, with 9 bases between. Germline V gene lookup returns CDR1 MNHNS and CDR2 SASEGT. This CDR3 has 13 residues.

This clonotype was found many times. Germline and junction disagree at one end, which may indicate a read error. The DNA for the CDR3 is TGTGCCTGGAGTCCAGGACAGGGAGTCTCCTTC. It yields the protein CAWSPGQGVSF. This sequence joins TRBV30 and TRBJ1-2, with 8 bases that match TRBD1. The CDR3 covers 11 residues. Germline CDR1 is GTSNPN and CDR2 is SVGIG (reference sequence).

This clonotype was counted ten times or more. The rearrangement joins TRBV10-2 to TRBJ1-5; 8 nucleotides agree with TRBD1. CDR1 WSHSY and CDR2 SAAADI come from the germline V gene. V was pared by 7 bases and J by 7 bases, with 9 bases of the junction left unmatched. The CDR3 contains 14 residues. The CDR3 nucleotides are TGCGCCAGCACCCCGGGACAGGCAGGCCAGCCCCAGCATTTT. Translating gives CASTPGQAGQPQHF.

This clonotype appeared many times. The J gene is TRBJ2-7, the V gene TRBV7-2; 14 nucleotides align to TRBD2. Germline V gene sequence: CDR1 SGHTA, CDR2 FQGNSA. The CDR3 runs 16 residues. V trimming: 6 bases; J trimming: 4 bases; junction bases outside the gene matches: 8. CDR3 coding DNA: TGTGCCAGCAGTGGTGGGACTAGCGGGAGAGTGTACGAGCAGTACTTC. It translates to CASSGGTSGRVYEQYF.

This clonotype was seen more than once but under ten times. The J gene is TRBJ2-3, the V gene TRBV6-1; 10 bases are a match to TRBD2. This CDR3 contains 16 residues. Germline values: CDR1 MNHNS, CDR2 SASEGT. Trimming removed 6 bases from V and 1 base from J; junction bases left unmatched: 7. CDR3 protein: CASSASGLAGTDTQYF. For the CDR3, the DNA is TGTGCCAGCAGCGCTTCAGGACTAGCGGGCACAGATACGCAGTATTTT.

This clonotype was detected only a few times. The chain couples TRBV29-1 to TRBJ1-1; D ambiguous. Trimming took off 7 bases at V and 6 bases at J, with 18 bases between the two ends. The germline V gene encodes CDR1 SQVTM and CDR2 ANQGSEA. CDR3 length: 13 amino acids. The CDR3 nucleotides are TGCAGCGCCGGTCGGGCCCCGGGCGCTGAAGCTTTCTTT. This gives the protein CSAGRAPGAEAFF.

This clonotype has a count of ten or more. CDR3 amino acids: CASSPGLAADTQYF. The CDR3 nucleotides are TGTGCCAGCTCACCGGGACTAGCAGCAGATACGCAGTATTTT. V gene TRBV18 combines with J gene TRBJ2-3; 9 bases align to TRBD2. Germline V gives CDR1 KGHSH, CDR2 LQKENI. The CDR3 has 14 amino acids. Trimming took 3 bases from V and 4 from J; bases not matched to a gene: 2. The full variable domain, its missing parts supplied by reference TRBV18 and TRBJ2-3, is NAGVMQNPRHLVRRRGQEARLRCSPMKGHSHVYWYRQLPEEGLKFMVYLQKENIIDESGMPKERFSAEFPKEGPSILRIQQVVRGDSAAYFCASSPGLAADTQYFGPGTRLTVL.

This clonotype has just a few counts. The V call is TRBV20-1, the J call TRBJ2-3, with D tentatively TRBD1 (6 bases). The germline CDR1 and CDR2 sequences are DFQATT and SNEGSKA (reference sequence). V was clipped by 4 bases and J by 3 bases, with 11 bases between them. This CDR3 is built from 13 residues. CDR3 amino acids: CSATDSLTDTQYF. In DNA, the CDR3 is TGCAGTGCTACGGACAGCTTAACAGATACGCAGTATTTT.

Ten or more counts support this clonotype. V usage is TRBV19 and J usage is TRBJ2-2; the D gene is possibly TRBD1 (5 bases). Trimming removed 0 bases from V and 1 base from J, with 9 bases in between. CDR3 length: 16 residues. CDR1 is LNHDA and CDR2 is SQIVND in the germline V gene (reference sequence). In nucleotides, the CDR3 is TGTGCCAGTAGTATAGATCGCCAGGGGAACACCGGGGAGCTGTTTTTT. It codes for CASSIDRQGNTGELFF.

This clonotype was recorded many times. The rearrangement joins TRBV6-5 to TRBJ2-7; D remains ambiguous. Trimming left V 3 bases short and J 6 bases short, with 18 bases between. In germline, CDR1 is MNHEY, CDR2 SVGAGI. The CDR3 is 15 amino acids. As DNA, the CDR3 is TGTGCCAGCAGTTATACAGCCGCGCTGGTCGCCGAGCAGTACTTC. This sequence encodes CASSYTAALVAEQYF.

This clonotype was counted at least ten times. The chain couples TRBV9 to TRBJ2-5, with unresolved D. The CDR3 spans 14 residues. Germline V lookup: CDR1 SGDLS, CDR2 YYNGEE. V was cut by 0 bases and J by 2 bases, with 8 bases left in between. CDR3 region: CASSVGQIQETQYF. The CDR3 DNA sequence: TGTGCCAGCAGCGTAGGACAAATTCAAGAGACCCAGTACTTC.

Many counts were recorded for this clonotype. The chain carries TRBV15 and TRBJ1-2; possible D gene TRBD1, 6 bases. The CDR3 runs to 17 residues. The V end was cut by 1 base, the J end by 2 bases, with 17 bases between. The germline CDR1 and CDR2 sequences are LNHNV and YYDKDF (reference sequence). The CDR3 loop is CATSRGPQGGQNYGYTF. CDR3 nucleotide sequence: TGTGCCACCAGCAGAGGGCCCCAAGGGGGTCAAAACTATGGCTACACCTTC.

The chain recombines TRBV10-3 with TRBJ2-2, with TRBD1 identical over 9 bases. The J segment lost 3 bases and the V segment lost 6 bases, leaving 5 bases of the junction unmatched. Germline CDR1 is ENHRY and CDR2 is SYGVKD. CDR3 length: 15 residues. Here the CDR3 DNA reads TGTGCCATCAGCGGACAGGGGTCCTACACCGGGGAGCTGTTTTTT. The encoded protein is CAISGQGSYTGELFF.

In this sample, this clonotype turned up many times. J is TRBJ2-2 and V is TRBV30; D is uncertain. Trimming shortened V by 2 bases and J by 1 base, and 5 bases separated the two germline ends. The CDR3 sequence is 13 residues long. Germline values: CDR1 GTSNPN, CDR2 SVGIG (reference sequence). The CDR3 region is CAWSPRNTGELFF. DNA for the CDR3: TGTGCCTGGAGTCCTCGGAACACCGGGGAGCTGTTTTTT.

The V and J genes are TRBV29-1 and TRBJ2-3; 10 bases align to TRBD2. V dropped 2 bases and J dropped 3; count of bases not matched to a gene: 8. Germline assignment: CDR1 SQVTM and CDR2 ANQGSEA. The CDR3 has 16 residues. CDR3 DNA: TGCAGCGTTGAACTAGCGGGAGTCGGAGGGACAGATACGCAGTATTTT. It yields the protein CSVELAGVGGTDTQYF.

This clonotype was seen only a few times. In nucleotides, the CDR3 is TGCAGTGCTAGACCCCGACTAGCGGGAGCCGTTCACGAGCAGTACTTC. Translating gives CSARPRLAGAVHEQYF. V is TRBV20-1 and J is TRBJ2-7; TRBD2 aligns across 12 bases. After removal of 2 bases from V and 5 bases from J, the junction contained 10 bases not matched to a gene. In germline, CDR1 is DFQATT, CDR2 SNEGSKA (reference sequence). This CDR3 contains 16 residues.

This clonotype has ten or more counts. The J gene is TRBJ2-7, the V gene TRBV9, with TRBD1 as a possible D gene (5 bases). Trimming left V 0 bases short and J 2 bases short, with 15 bases between. Germline assignment: CDR1 SGDLS and CDR2 YYNGEE. This CDR3 comprises 16 residues. In DNA, the CDR3 is TGTGCCAGCAGCGTAGGGCTGGGGCAGGGAACCTACGAGCAGTACTTC. This sequence encodes CASSVGLGQGTYEQYF.